This TCR beta chain was recovered during a study of OX40 agonist ivuxolimab in advanced cancers. Study-wide findings and caveats: At 0.1 to 3.0 mg/kg and by week 6, CD4+ and CD8+ T cells in the blood had expanded clonally.

Comments on this clone: Antigen unknown.

Clones were sequenced by immunoSEQ multiplex PCR, and TCRdb holds only the in-frame ones, with some missing. The sample lists approximately 80,000 clones, 87% seen once, with just under 0.25% in the top ten. The CDR3 contains 13 residues. Germline V gene lookup returns CDR1 SGDLS and CDR2 YYNGEE. V was clipped by 0 bases and J by 6 bases, with 8 bases between them. The chain couples TRBV9 to TRBJ2-3; D call uncertain. This receptor was identified in an adult with an advanced solid tumor such as melanoma, head and neck, liver or kidney cancer. The sample was CD4+ or CD8+ T cells sorted from blood, taken in a trial of the OX40 agonist ivuxolimab. The CDR3 sequence is CASSVEGRDTQYF. CDR3 coding DNA: TGTGCCAGCAGCGTAGAAGGGCGGGATACGCAGTATTTT.